This T cell receptor beta chain was sequenced for a study of tumor and adjacent non-tumor tissue in lung cancer. The CDR3 length is 11 residues. TCRbeta libraries were built with three rounds of nested PCR, modified from ARM-PCR. Using its own MiXCR run on the multiplex PCR reads, TCRdb lists one record per CDR3 protein. The sample shows 60,000 to 85,000 distinct CDR3 sequences, over 65% of them seen only once. On this clonotype: One end of the junction is discordant with germline, which a read error may explain.

The template was RNA from unsorted bulk tissue. Distant lung tissue was collected more than 3 cm away from the tumor edge. This sequence originates from a man between 65 and 79 years old with non-small cell lung cancer. Sequencing input: distant non-tumor lung tissue. The J gene is TRBJ1-4, the V gene TRBV12-3 or TRBV12-4; D is unclear. CDR3 residues: CASSTREKLLF. In nucleotides, the CDR3 is TGTGCCAGCAGTACTAGGGAAAAACTGTTATTT.